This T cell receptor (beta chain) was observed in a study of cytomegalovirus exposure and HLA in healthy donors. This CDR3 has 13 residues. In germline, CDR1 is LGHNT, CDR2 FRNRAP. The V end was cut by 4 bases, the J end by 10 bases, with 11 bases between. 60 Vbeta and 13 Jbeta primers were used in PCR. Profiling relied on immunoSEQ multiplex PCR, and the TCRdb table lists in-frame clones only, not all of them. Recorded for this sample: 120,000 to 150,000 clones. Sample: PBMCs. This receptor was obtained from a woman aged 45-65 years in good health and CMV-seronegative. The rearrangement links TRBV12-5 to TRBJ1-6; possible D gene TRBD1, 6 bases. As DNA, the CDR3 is TGTGCTAGTGGTTCCTCAGGGGCCTCACCCCTCCACTTT. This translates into CASGSSGASPLHF. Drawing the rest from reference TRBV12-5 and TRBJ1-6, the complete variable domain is DARVTQTPRHKVTEMGQEVTMRCQPILGHNTVFWYRQTMMQGLELLAYFRNRAPLDDSGMPKDRFSAEMPDATLATLKIQPSEPRDSAVYFCASGSSGASPLHFGNGTRLTVT.